The sequence of this T cell receptor (beta chain) was determined in a study of blood T cell repertoires in COVID-19. Study as a whole: Italy, Spain and the United States were the sources of the convalescent and acute COVID-19 samples. In each case, the material was cDNA or gDNA derived from T cells, B-cell-depleted T cells, or PBMCs.

Germline V gene sequence: CDR1 SGHNT, CDR2 YYREEE (reference sequence). The CDR3 is 15 residues long. V was clipped by 3 bases and J by 4 bases; unmatched bases: 7. In Seattle, patients joined the study during active infection and were tracked longitudinally. Under the authors' procedure: Reference gene primer amplification in the assay estimated nucleated cell counts. Sequencing was performed with immunoSEQ multiplex PCR; in TCRdb, only in-frame clones are kept and a portion is missing. V and J calls and clone size are copied from that table; D and trimming were computed from the DNA. The table records 55,000 to 65,000 clones, approximately 88% of them present only once.

The TCR comes from a man aged 25 to 40 with COVID-19, enrolled during active disease. The V and J genes are TRBV5-4 and TRBJ2-1; 7 nucleotides line up with TRBD2. The source material was peripheral blood. The CDR3 DNA reads as TGTGCCAGCAGCTCGACTAGCTCACCTTACAATGAGCAGTTCTTC. Its protein product is CASSSTSSPYNEQFF.